The rows below give T cell receptor beta chains drawn from one sample of a study of cytotoxic CD8 clonotypes in ibrutinib-treated CLL. The table came from immunoSEQ multiplex PCR; TCRdb's copy has only in-frame clones and leaves some out. This table holds some 170,000 clones, about 88% found once. The specimen comprised PBMCs, sampled at disease progression, from a patient treated with ibrutinib. These receptors were collected from a human donor with chronic lymphocytic leukemia. Both conserved end residues are part of each CDR3. The D gene is left open where the match is weak. Clone size appears in some rows only: once, few, many, or a class for an expanded clone.

J gene	CDR3 length	V gene	D gene	clone size	CDR3 protein	CDR3 DNA
TRBJ2-1	15	TRBV2	TRBD1	.	CASSPGQGTYNEQFF	TGTGCCAGCAGTCCGGGACAGGGGACTTACAATGAGCAGTTCTTC
TRBJ2-1	16	TRBV2	TRBD2	.	CASRGGLHSSYNEQFF	TGTGCCAGCAGGGGGGGACTACATAGCTCCTACAATGAGCAGTTCTTC
TRBJ2-2	14	TRBV27	.	.	CASSFFRGDGELFF	TGTGCCAGCAGTTTCTTTAGGGGTGACGGGGAGCTGTTTTTT
TRBJ1-5	15	TRBV6-5	TRBD1	.	CASRHDRGGNQPQHF	TGTGCCAGCAGACACGACAGGGGAGGCAATCAGCCCCAGCATTTT
TRBJ2-2	19	TRBV27	TRBD2	.	CASSRRDYSGRLQIGELFF	TGTGCCAGCAGCCGAAGGGACTATAGCGGGAGACTTCAAATAGGGGAGCTGTTTTTT
TRBJ1-2	13	TRBV7-6	TRBD1	many	CASSPGQGYGYTF	TGTGCCAGCAGCCCCGGACAGGGTTATGGCTACACCTTC
TRBJ2-5	16	TRBV5-6	TRBD2	.	CASSFLRLAGAKTQYF	TGTGCCAGCAGCTTTTTAAGACTAGCGGGAGCCAAGACCCAGTACTTC
TRBJ2-1	16	TRBV4-1	TRBD2	.	CASSQGPSGPYNEQFF	TGCGCCAGCAGCCAAGGTCCTAGCGGCCCCTACAATGAGCAGTTCTTC
TRBJ1-2	14	TRBV28	.	once	CASTPDSSFRGYTF	TGTGCCAGCACCCCGGACAGCTCCTTCAGGGGCTACACCTTC
TRBJ1-3	13	TRBV28	.	.	CASSVYGGNTIYF	TGTGCCAGCAGTGTCTACGGTGGAAACACCATATATTTT